Shown below are 7 T cell receptor beta chains from a single sample sequenced in a study of T cell repertoires in cytomegalovirus infection. Each CDR3 protein gets one entry after TCRdb re-called the reads with MiXCR. The table lists around 69,000 distinct CDR3 sequences, roughly 20% of them singletons. Their specific antigens are unknown. This specimen was CD8+ T cells from cultured PBMCs, taken from culture after CMV antigen stimulation. Receptor source: a human donor in good health (CMV status not recorded). Some clones in this sample may be carry-over from other donors' samples.

This rearrangement joins TRBV12-3 or TRBV12-4 to TRBJ2-7; 8 bases map to TRBD1. This CDR3 is 14 amino acids long. The trim removed 6 bases at V and 4 bases at J, leaving 8 bases unmatched. The CDR3 coding sequence is TGTGCCAGCAGCCGGACAGGGCGTTCGTACGAGCAGTACTTC. Protein product: CASSRTGRSYEQYF.

This clonotype has more than one count but fewer than ten. This chain joins TRBV12-3 or TRBV12-4 and TRBJ1-5, with 7 bases that match TRBD1. J lost 0 bases, V lost 3 bases, and 14 bases had no gene match. The CDR3 has 19 residues. The CDR3 sequence: CASSLPGQNIYNSNQPQHF. DNA of the CDR3: TGTGCCAGCAGTTTGCCGGGACAGAACATTTACAATAGCAATCAGCCCCAGCATTTT.

The rearrangement links TRBV5-1 to TRBJ2-1; TRBD1 or TRBD2 may be the D gene (6 bases each). V lost 1 base and J lost 8, with 19 bases in between. The CDR3 consists of 16 residues. Per the germline V gene, CDR1 is SGHRS and CDR2 is YFSETQ. As DNA, the CDR3 is TGCGCCAGCAGCTTGTACGGGTCGGGGGCCGGCGATGAGCAGTTCTTC. It specifies CASSLYGSGAGDEQFF.

This chain joins TRBV7-2 and TRBJ2-7; the D gene is possibly TRBD1 (5 bases). V lost 2 bases and J 2 bases, leaving 13 bases between the germline ends. The germline CDR1 and CDR2 sequences are SGHTA and FQGNSA. The CDR3 extends over 15 amino acids. This chain's CDR3 is CASSLPTGPPYEQYF. The CDR3 DNA is TGTGCCAGCAGCTTACCCACAGGACCCCCCTACGAGCAGTACTTC.

The genes are TRBV7-2 and TRBJ1-3; TRBD1 matches at 10 bases. The V and J ends lost 11 bases and 6 bases, in that order; junction bases with no gene match: 4. Per germline, CDR1 SGHTA and CDR2 FQGNSA. The length of the CDR3 is 12 residues. This chain's CDR3 is CAVGQGENTIYF. The CDR3 DNA follows: TGTGCCGTAGGACAGGGGGAAAACACCATATATTTT.

This clonotype was observed at least ten times. J is TRBJ2-3 and V is TRBV28, with TRBD2 identical over 13 bases. The V segment lost 6 bases and the J segment 0 bases; nucleotides outside the gene matches: 9. Germline lookup yields CDR1 MDHEN and CDR2 SYDVKM. This CDR3 comprises 18 residues. The CDR3 loop is CASSRTSGGGTSTDTQYF. DNA for the CDR3: TGTGCCAGCAGCCGGACTAGCGGGGGAGGGACTAGCACAGATACGCAGTATTTT. The whole variable domain, filled in from reference TRBV28 and TRBJ2-3, reads DVKVTQSSRYLVKRTGEKVFLECVQDMDHENMFWYRQDPGLGLRLIYFSYDVKMKEKGDIPEGYSVSREKKERFSLILESASTNQTSMYLCASSRTSGGGTSTDTQYFGPGTRLTVL.

The V call is TRBV11-2, the J call TRBJ2-7, with 7 bases identical to TRBD1. Losses at the gene ends were 4 bases for V and 0 bases for J; bases not matched to a gene: 6. Germline V gene sequence: CDR1 SGHAT, CDR2 FQNNGV. This CDR3 contains 15 residues. The CDR3 reads CASSWGQSSSYEQYF. The CDR3 DNA sequence: TGTGCCAGCAGCTGGGGACAGTCCTCCTCCTACGAGCAGTACTTC.